Each of the 25 T cell receptor beta chains below was sequenced from the same sample in a study of T cell repertoires in cytomegalovirus infection. TCRdb analysed the reads with MiXCR anew, one entry per CDR3 protein. The sample contains 740,000 or so distinct CDR3 sequences, 35% to 45% of which appear only once. Sample: PBMCs. These receptors came from a human donor in good health (CMV status not recorded). Some clones in this sample may be carry-over from other donors' samples.

The J gene is TRBJ1-1, the V gene TRBV19, with D hard to call. Deletions cut 7 bases from V and 1 base from J, with 13 bases between. The CDR3 runs to 14 residues. Germline V gene lookup returns CDR1 LNHDA and CDR2 SQIVND (reference sequence). The CDR3 nucleotides read TGTGCCAGTAAGCTTTCGGGAGCGAACACTGAAGCTTTCTTT. It is translated as CASKLSGANTEAFF.

With respect to this clonotype: Given a much more abundant clone one base away, this may be a read error. The CDR3 end shows no conserved phenylalanine or tryptophan, and so a read error is likely. The chain has TRBV7-6 and TRBJ1-3, with a possible D match to TRBD1 (6 bases). Trimming left V 9 bases short and J 4 bases short, with 16 bases between. Germline V gene lookup returns CDR1 SGHVS and CDR2 FNYEAQ. CDR3 size: 14 residues. CDR3 region: CASAQQGAGNTIYL. CDR3 bases: TGTGCCAGTGCCCAACAGGGCGCGGGAAACACCATATATTTG.

This clonotype has at least ten counts. This rearrangement joins TRBV29-1 to TRBJ1-2; maybe TRBD1 (6 bases). Trimming pared 7 bases from V and 7 bases from J, leaving 16 bases between. This CDR3 has 12 residues. The V gene's germline CDR1 is SQVTM and CDR2 ANQGSEA. This chain's CDR3 is CSAPGGRGGYTF. The CDR3 DNA is TGCAGCGCCCCTGGGGGGCGCGGTGGCTACACCTTC.

The J gene is TRBJ2-2, the V gene TRBV19, with D possibly called TRBD1 or TRBD2 (5 bases each). The CDR3 runs to 16 residues. Trimming removed 5 bases from V and 4 bases from J, with 17 bases in between. CDR1 is LNHDA, CDR2 SQIVND, per germline (reference sequence). The CDR3 loop is CASSPPEGRVTGELFF. The CDR3 bases are TGTGCCAGTAGTCCTCCCGAGGGCAGGGTCACCGGGGAGCTGTTTTTT.

CDR3 nucleotide sequence: TGTGCCAGCAGTTACTATCCGGGAGAGACCCAGTACTTC. Protein product: CASSYYPGETQYF. This sequence joins TRBV6-2 or TRBV6-3 and TRBJ2-5; D call uncertain. The germline V gene encodes CDR1 MNHEY and CDR2 SVGEGT. This CDR3 is 13 amino acids long. V shed 1 base and J shed 4 bases, with 7 bases lying between them.

This clonotype was picked up a small number of times. The V call is TRBV25-1, the J call TRBJ2-3; TRBD2 matches 7 bases. The J segment lost 3 bases and the V segment lost 4 bases, leaving 7 bases of the junction unmatched. CDR1 and CDR2 (germline): MGHDK, SYGVNS. CDR3 length: 15 residues. CDR3 nucleotide sequence: TGTGCCAGCAGTGTTGGGACTACGGTAACAGATACGCAGTATTTT. It encodes CASSVGTTVTDTQYF.

The chain has TRBV12-3 or TRBV12-4 and TRBJ2-5; the D gene is possibly TRBD2 (6 bases). V was clipped by 4 bases and J by 0 bases, with 9 bases between them. This CDR3 is built from 14 residues. The CDR3 nucleotides read TGTGCCAGCAGTTCAGGACTAAACCAAGAGACCCAGTACTTC. This translates into CASSSGLNQETQYF.

In this sample, this clonotype turned up a few times. V usage is TRBV7-2 and J usage is TRBJ2-7, with no clear D. The germline V gene encodes CDR1 SGHTA and CDR2 FQGNSA. CDR3 length: 14 residues. Trimming shortened V by 8 bases and J by 0 bases, and 14 bases separated the two germline ends. The CDR3 DNA sequence: TGTGCCAGCGGCAGGACCCTGAGCTCCTACGAGCAGTACTTC. Its translation is CASGRTLSSYEQYF.

Comments on this clonotype: The junction shows a germline mismatch at one end, possibly a read error. The chain carries TRBV5-6 and TRBJ1-1; D gene ambiguous. CDR1 and CDR2 (germline): SGHDT, YYEEEE. The CDR3 covers 14 residues. The CDR3 loop is CASILELGAKEAFF. The CDR3 region has the DNA TGTGCCAGCATCTTGGAATTGGGAGCTAAGGAAGCTTTCTTT.

The chain links TRBV15 to TRBJ1-6; D possibly corresponds to TRBD1 (6 bases). The CDR3 is made up of 16 amino acids. V lost 1 base to trimming and J lost 6 bases, with 13 bases between them. Germline V gives CDR1 LNHNV, CDR2 YYDKDF (reference sequence). CDR3 loop: CATSRGGGLTNSPLHF. The CDR3 DNA sequence: TGTGCCACCAGCAGAGGGGGGGGGCTAACTAATTCACCCCTCCACTTT.

The chain links TRBV7-3 to TRBJ2-3, with 8 positions matching TRBD2. Germline V gene sequence: CDR1 SGHTA, CDR2 FQGTGA. After removal of 2 bases from V and 1 base from J, the junction contained 5 bases not matched to a gene. This CDR3 contains 16 residues. The DNA of the CDR3 is TGTGCCAGCAGCTTATCGGCGGGACTAGGCACAGATACGCAGTATTTT. It encodes CASSLSAGLGTDTQYF.

This clonotype was found many times. This sequence joins TRBV12-5 and TRBJ1-1; tentatively, D is TRBD1 (5 bases). Trimming removed 5 bases from V and 3 bases from J, with 7 bases in between. Germline V lookup: CDR1 LGHNT, CDR2 FRNRAP. CDR3 length equals 12 residues. CDR3 in DNA: TGTGCTAGTGGTCAAGGGGACACTGAAGCTTTCTTT. Translation: CASGQGDTEAFF.

V is TRBV15 and J is TRBJ1-4, with TRBD1 matching 8 bases. After removal of 5 bases from V and 7 bases from J, the junction contained 12 bases not matched to a gene. The CDR3 totals 16 residues. Germline CDR1 reads LNHNV; CDR2 reads YYDKDF (reference sequence). The CDR3 reads CATSPGQGYNAEKLFF. CDR3 sequence (DNA): TGTGCCACCAGCCCTGGACAGGGTTATAACGCTGAAAAACTGTTTTTT.

V gene TRBV28 combines with J gene TRBJ1-1; TRBD1 matches 7 bases. Germline CDR1 MDHEN, CDR2 SYDVKM. The J segment lost 1 base and the V segment lost 6 bases, leaving 11 bases of the junction unmatched. This CDR3 is built from 16 residues. The CDR3 reads CASRVSQGGGNTEAFF. The CDR3 coding sequence is TGTGCCAGCAGGGTCAGTCAGGGGGGAGGGAACACTGAAGCTTTCTTT.

A remark on this clonotype: One end of the junction is discordant with germline, which a read error may explain. The chain has TRBV6-2 or TRBV6-3 and TRBJ2-1, with TRBD2 matching 8 bases. Germline loops: CDR1 MNHEY, CDR2 SVGEGT. This CDR3 spans 17 amino acids. The CDR3 sequence is CSSSLRGATLTGNEQFF. In nucleotides, the CDR3 is TGTTCCAGCAGCCTGCGGGGGGCCACACTCACCGGTAATGAGCAGTTCTTC.

The genes are TRBV28 and TRBJ2-5; weak D call: TRBD2 (6 bases). Germline loops: CDR1 MDHEN, CDR2 SYDVKM. V lost 5 bases, J lost 7 bases, and 17 bases lay in between. The CDR3 consists of 14 residues. The CDR3 loop reads CASSNAPGSGTQYF. CDR3 bases: TGTGCCAGCAGTAACGCCCCGGGTAGCGGGACCCAGTACTTC.

The CDR3 region is CASSATGFNTEAFF. The CDR3 DNA sequence: TGTGCCAGCAGCGCAACGGGGTTTAACACTGAAGCTTTCTTT. V usage is TRBV7-9 and J usage is TRBJ1-1; D ambiguous. The V gene lost 5 bases and the J gene lost 2 bases, with 12 bases spanning the gap. CDR1 and CDR2 (germline): SEHNR, FQNEAQ (reference sequence). CDR3 length equals 14 residues.

In this sample, this clonotype turned up a few times. This CDR3 reads CASSSLTSGRDEQFF. Written as DNA, the CDR3 is TGTGCCAGCAGTTCCCTGACTAGCGGGAGGGATGAGCAGTTCTTC. The chain employs TRBV27 and TRBJ2-1; 14 nucleotides align to TRBD2. In germline, CDR1 is MNHEY, CDR2 SMNVEV (reference sequence). This CDR3 region has 15 residues. V shed 4 bases, J shed 8 bases, and the junction held 4 bases outside the gene matches.

Concerning this clonotype: Relative to the germline gene, one junction end is altered; a read error may explain this. The chain employs TRBV28 and TRBJ1-4; D not certain. Germline assignment: CDR1 MDHEN and CDR2 SYDVKM. The CDR3 length is 14 residues. The CDR3 region has the DNA TGTGCCCGCAGTTTATTTGGGGTGCGGGAAAAACTGTTTTTT. The encoded protein is CARSLFGVREKLFF.

The rearrangement uses TRBV11-2 and TRBJ1-4; TRBD1 matches at 8 bases. This CDR3 comprises 15 residues. With V trimmed by 4 bases and J by 5 bases, 6 bases remained unmatched. Per the germline V gene, CDR1 is SGHAT and CDR2 is FQNNGV. The CDR3 region has the DNA TGTGCCAGCAGCTCTGGGGACAGGCGGAATGAAAAACTGTTTTTT. Amino acids: CASSSGDRRNEKLFF.

This CDR3 reads CASSIDNRGYSPLHF. The CDR3, as DNA: TGTGCCAGTAGTATAGACAACAGGGGTTACTCACCCCTCCACTTT. The genes are TRBV19 and TRBJ1-6; 7 bases are shared with TRBD1. J lost 10 bases, V lost 0 bases, and 6 bases had no gene match. CDR3 size: 15 residues. Germline V gene data show CDR1 as LNHDA and CDR2 as SQIVND (reference sequence). Looking up the rest from reference TRBV19 and TRBJ1-6 gives the full variable domain: DGGITQSPKYLFRKEGQNVTLSCEQNLNHDAMYWYRQDPGQGLRLIYYSQIVNDFQKGDIAEGYSVSREKKESFPLTVTSAQKNPTAFYLCASSIDNRGYSPLHFGNGTRLTVT.

This clonotype was counted many times. The gene calls are TRBV7-8 and TRBJ2-1; 9 positions match TRBD1. Germline CDR1 is SGHVS and CDR2 is FQNEAQ. CDR3 length: 21 residues. With V trimmed by 5 bases and J by 7 bases, 27 bases remained unmatched. For the CDR3, the DNA is TGTGCCAGCAGCGAAAATATCTGGGACAGGGCCCCAGGCGTTAGCTATAATGAGCAGTTCTTC. Protein sequence: CASSENIWDRAPGVSYNEQFF.

A note on this clonotype: One end of the junction fails to match germline, which may point to a read error. The chain joins TRBV28 to TRBJ1-5; D gene unclear. From germline, CDR1 is MDHEN and CDR2 SYDVKM. This CDR3 comprises 15 residues. The CDR3 region is CACSLVGRSNQPQHF. The DNA for the CDR3 is TGTGCCTGCAGTTTAGTAGGGAGAAGCAATCAGCCCCAGCATTTT.

This clonotype was seen a few times. The gene calls are TRBV5-1 and TRBJ1-1; perhaps TRBD1 as D (6 bases). The ends were cut back, 5 bases at V and 1 base at J, with 12 bases in the middle. Germline CDR1 SGHRS, CDR2 YFSETQ. This CDR3 contains 14 residues. The CDR3 nucleotides are TGCGCCAGCAGGGAGGGGGTTGGGAACACTGAAGCTTTCTTT. Protein sequence: CASREGVGNTEAFF.

The V gene is TRBV20-1, the J gene TRBJ1-1; weak D call: TRBD1 (5 bases). There are 12 residues in the CDR3. Trimming took 5 bases from V and 3 from J, leaving 10 bases between them. Germline V gene sequence: CDR1 DFQATT, CDR2 SNEGSKA (reference sequence). The CDR3 here is CSAPLGDTEAFF. DNA of the CDR3: TGCAGTGCTCCCCTGGGGGACACTGAAGCTTTCTTT.